This TCR beta chain was sequenced in a study of CD8 T cells in ankylosing spondylitis. The study, taken as a whole, reports: Significant enrichment of disease-linked clones was reportedly seen in matched ankylosing spondylitis synovial fluid.

The CDR3 extends over 13 amino acids. CDR1 and CDR2 (germline): LGHDT, YNNKEL (reference sequence). With respect to this clonotype: The antigen is not known. At one boundary the junction diverges from the germline segment, which might be a read error.

Using its own MiXCR run on the 5' RACE reads, TCRdb lists one record per CDR3 protein. The data contain 150,000 to 200,000 distinct CDR3 sequences, around 10% of them singletons. The clonotype comes from a male donor with ankylosing spondylitis or in good health (not recorded which). The sequenced material came from blood, either unsorted or a sorted T cell fraction (not recorded which). V and J are TRBV3-1 and TRBJ1-1, with D tentatively TRBD1 (5 bases). CDR3 loop: CVSSQTAHTEAFF. The CDR3 coding sequence is TGTGTCAGCAGCCAGACAGCTCACACTGAAGCTTTCTTT.